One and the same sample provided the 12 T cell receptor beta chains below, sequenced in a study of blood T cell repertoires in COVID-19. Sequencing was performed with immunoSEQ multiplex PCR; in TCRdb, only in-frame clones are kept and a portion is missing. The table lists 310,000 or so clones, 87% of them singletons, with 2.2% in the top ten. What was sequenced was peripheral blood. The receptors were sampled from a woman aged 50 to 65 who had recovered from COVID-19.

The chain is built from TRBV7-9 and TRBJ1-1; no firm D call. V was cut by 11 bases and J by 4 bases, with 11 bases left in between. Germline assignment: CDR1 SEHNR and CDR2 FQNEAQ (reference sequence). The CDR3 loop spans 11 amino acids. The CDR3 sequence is CAARVGTEAFF. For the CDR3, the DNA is TGTGCCGCGAGGGTAGGCACTGAAGCTTTCTTT.

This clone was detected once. The CDR3, as DNA: TGTGCCACCAGCAGAAAGACAGGGGCCGAGCAGTACTTC. It yields the protein CATSRKTGAEQYF. This sequence joins TRBV15 and TRBJ2-7, with 8 bases identical to TRBD1. The CDR3 has 13 amino acids. CDR1 and CDR2 (germline): LNHNV, YYDKDF (reference sequence). Unmatched junction bases numbered 3, after V lost 2 bases and J lost 6 bases.

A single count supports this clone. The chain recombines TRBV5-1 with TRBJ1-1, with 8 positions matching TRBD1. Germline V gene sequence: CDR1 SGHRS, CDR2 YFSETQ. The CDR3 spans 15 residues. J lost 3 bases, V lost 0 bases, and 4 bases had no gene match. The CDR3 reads CASSLATGVHTEAFF. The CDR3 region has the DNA TGCGCCAGCAGCTTGGCGACAGGGGTTCACACTGAAGCTTTCTTT.

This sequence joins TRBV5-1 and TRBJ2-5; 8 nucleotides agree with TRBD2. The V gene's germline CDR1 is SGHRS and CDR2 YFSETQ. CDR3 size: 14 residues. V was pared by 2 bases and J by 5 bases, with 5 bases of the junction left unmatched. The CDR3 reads CASSFSGGLETQYF. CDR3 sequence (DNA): TGCGCCAGCAGCTTCTCGGGGGGGCTTGAGACCCAGTACTTC. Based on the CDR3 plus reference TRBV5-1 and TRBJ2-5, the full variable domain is KAGVTQTPRYLIKTRGQQVTLSCSPISGHRSVSWYQQTPGQGLQFLFEYFSETQRNKGNFPGRFSGRQFSNSRSEMNVSTLELGDSALYLCASSFSGGLETQYFGPGTRLLVL.

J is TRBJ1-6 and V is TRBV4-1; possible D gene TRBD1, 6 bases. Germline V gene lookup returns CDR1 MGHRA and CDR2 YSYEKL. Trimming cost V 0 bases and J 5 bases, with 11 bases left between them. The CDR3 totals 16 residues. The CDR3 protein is CASSQDGGRDNSPLHF. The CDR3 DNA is TGCGCCAGCAGCCAAGACGGGGGGCGCGATAATTCACCCCTCCACTTT.

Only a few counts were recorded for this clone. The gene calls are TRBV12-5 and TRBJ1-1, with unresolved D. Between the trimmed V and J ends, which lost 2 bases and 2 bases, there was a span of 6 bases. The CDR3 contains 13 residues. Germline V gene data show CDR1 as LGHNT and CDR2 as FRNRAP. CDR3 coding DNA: TGTGCTAGTGGTTTGTCTTTTAACACTGAAGCTTTCTTT. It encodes CASGLSFNTEAFF.

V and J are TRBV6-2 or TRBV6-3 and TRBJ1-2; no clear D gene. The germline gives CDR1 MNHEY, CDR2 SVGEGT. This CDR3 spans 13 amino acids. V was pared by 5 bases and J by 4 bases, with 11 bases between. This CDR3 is CASSGSGGYGYTF. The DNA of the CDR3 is TGTGCCAGCAGTGGCTCAGGTGGCTATGGCTACACCTTC.

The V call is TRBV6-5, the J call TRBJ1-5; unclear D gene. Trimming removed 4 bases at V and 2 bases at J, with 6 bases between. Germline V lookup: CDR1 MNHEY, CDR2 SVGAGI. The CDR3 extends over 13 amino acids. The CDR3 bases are TGTGCCAGCAGTTTGATAGGCAATCAGCCCCAGCATTTT. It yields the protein CASSLIGNQPQHF.

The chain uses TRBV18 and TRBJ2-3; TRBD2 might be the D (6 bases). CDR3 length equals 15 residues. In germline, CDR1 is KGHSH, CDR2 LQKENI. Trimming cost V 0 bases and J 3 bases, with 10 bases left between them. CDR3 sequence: CASSPPASGTDTQYF. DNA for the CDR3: TGTGCCAGCTCACCACCGGCCAGCGGGACAGATACGCAGTATTTT.

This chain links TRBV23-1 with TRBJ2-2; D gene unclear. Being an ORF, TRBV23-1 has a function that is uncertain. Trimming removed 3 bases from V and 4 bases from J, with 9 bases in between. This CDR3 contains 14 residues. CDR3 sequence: CASSHSRCTGELFF. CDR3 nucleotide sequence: TGCGCCAGCAGTCACTCGCGTTGCACCGGGGAGCTGTTTTTT.

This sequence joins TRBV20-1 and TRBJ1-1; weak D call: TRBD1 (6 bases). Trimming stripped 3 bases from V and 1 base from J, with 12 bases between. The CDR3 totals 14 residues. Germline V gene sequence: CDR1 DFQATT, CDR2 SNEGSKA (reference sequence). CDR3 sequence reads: CSASKGGWNTEAFF. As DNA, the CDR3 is TGCAGTGCTAGTAAAGGGGGATGGAACACTGAAGCTTTCTTT.

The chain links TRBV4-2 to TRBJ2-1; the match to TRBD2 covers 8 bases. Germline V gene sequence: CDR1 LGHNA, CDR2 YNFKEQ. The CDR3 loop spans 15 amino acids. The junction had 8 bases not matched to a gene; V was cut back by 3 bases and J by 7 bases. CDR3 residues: CASSHTPGLGNEQFF. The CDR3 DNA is TGTGCCAGCAGCCATACCCCGGGACTAGGGAATGAGCAGTTCTTC.